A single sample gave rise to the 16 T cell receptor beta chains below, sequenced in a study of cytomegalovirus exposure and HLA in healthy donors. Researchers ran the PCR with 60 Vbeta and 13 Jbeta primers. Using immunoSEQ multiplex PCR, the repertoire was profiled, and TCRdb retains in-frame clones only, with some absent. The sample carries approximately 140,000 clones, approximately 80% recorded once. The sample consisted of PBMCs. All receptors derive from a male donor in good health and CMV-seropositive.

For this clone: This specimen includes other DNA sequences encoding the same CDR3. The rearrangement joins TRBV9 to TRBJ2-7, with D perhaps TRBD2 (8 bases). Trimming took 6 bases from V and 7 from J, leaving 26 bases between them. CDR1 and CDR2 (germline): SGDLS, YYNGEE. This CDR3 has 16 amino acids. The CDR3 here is CASTAGGTSGAGEQYF. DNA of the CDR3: TGTGCCAGCACCGCAGGGGGGACTAGTGGAGCTGGGGAGCAGTACTTC. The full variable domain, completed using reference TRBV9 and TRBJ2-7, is DSGVTQTPKHLITATGQRVTLRCSPRSGDLSVYWYQQSLDQGLQFLIQYYNGEERAKGNILERFSAQQFPDLHSELNLSSLELGDSALYFCASTAGGTSGAGEQYFGPGTRLTVT.

The CDR3 reads CASSQDLAGSYEQYF. In DNA form, the CDR3 reads TGTGCCAGCAGCCAAGATTTAGCGGGGTCCTACGAGCAGTACTTC. The chain combines TRBV4-2 with TRBJ2-7, with TRBD2 matching over 8 bases. Trimming removed 0 bases from V and 1 base from J; junction bases left unmatched: 2. This CDR3 region has 15 residues. In germline, CDR1 is LGHNA, CDR2 YNFKEQ.

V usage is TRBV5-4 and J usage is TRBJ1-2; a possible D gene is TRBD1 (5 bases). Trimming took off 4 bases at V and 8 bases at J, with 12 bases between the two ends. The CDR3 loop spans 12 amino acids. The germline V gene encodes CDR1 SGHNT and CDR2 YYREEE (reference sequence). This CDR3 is CASSGGWEGYTF. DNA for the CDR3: TGTGCCAGCAGCGGGGGGTGGGAAGGCTACACCTTC. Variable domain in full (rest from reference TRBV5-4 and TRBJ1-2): ETGVTQSPTHLIKTRGQQVTLRCSSQSGHNTVSWYQQALGQGPQFIFQYYREEENGRGNFPPRFSGLQFPNYSSELNVNALELDDSALYLCASSGGWEGYTFGSGTRLTVV.

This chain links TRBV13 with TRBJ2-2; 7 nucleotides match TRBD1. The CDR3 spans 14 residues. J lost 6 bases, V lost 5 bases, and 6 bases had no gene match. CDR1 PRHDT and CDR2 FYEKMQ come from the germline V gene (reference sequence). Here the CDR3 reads CASSPSTGAGELFF. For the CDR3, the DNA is TGTGCCAGCAGCCCATCTACAGGGGCCGGGGAGCTGTTTTTT.

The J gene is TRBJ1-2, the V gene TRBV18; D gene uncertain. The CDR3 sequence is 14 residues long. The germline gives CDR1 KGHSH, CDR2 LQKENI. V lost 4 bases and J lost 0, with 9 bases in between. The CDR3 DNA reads TGTGCCAGCTCACAGGACTTGACTAACTATGGCTACACCTTC. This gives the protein CASSQDLTNYGYTF.

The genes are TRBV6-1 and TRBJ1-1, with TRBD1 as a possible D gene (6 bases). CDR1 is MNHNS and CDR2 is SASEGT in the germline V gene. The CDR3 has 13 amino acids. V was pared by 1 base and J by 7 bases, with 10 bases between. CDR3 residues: CASSEVQGLEAFF. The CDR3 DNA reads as TGTGCCAGCAGTGAAGTACAGGGTCTTGAAGCTTTCTTT.

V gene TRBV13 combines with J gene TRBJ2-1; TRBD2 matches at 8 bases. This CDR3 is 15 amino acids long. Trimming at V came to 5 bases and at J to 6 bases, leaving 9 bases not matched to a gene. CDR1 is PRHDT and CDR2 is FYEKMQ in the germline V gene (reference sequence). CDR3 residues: CASSTRGGRGNEQFF. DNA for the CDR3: TGTGCCAGCAGCACCCGGGGGGGGAGAGGCAATGAGCAGTTCTTC.

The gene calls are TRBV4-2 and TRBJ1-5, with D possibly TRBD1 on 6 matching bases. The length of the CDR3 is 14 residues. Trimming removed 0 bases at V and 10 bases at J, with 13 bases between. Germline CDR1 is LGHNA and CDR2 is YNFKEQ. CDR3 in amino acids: CASSQDEDSVPQHF. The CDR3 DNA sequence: TGTGCCAGCAGCCAAGATGAGGACAGTGTTCCCCAGCATTTT.

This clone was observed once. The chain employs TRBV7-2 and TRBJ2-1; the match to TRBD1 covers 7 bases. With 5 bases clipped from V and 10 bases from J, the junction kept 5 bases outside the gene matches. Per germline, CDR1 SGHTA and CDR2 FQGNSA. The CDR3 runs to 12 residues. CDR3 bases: TGTGCCAGCAGCCCAGACAGGGTCGAGCAGTTCTTC. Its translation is CASSPDRVEQFF. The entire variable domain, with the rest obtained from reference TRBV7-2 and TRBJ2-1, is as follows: GAGVSQSPSNKVTEKGKDVELRCDPISGHTALYWYRQSLGQGLEFLIYFQGNSAPDKSGLPSDRFSAERTGGSVSTLTIQRTQQEDSAVYLCASSPDRVEQFFGPGTRLTVL.

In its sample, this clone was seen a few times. CDR3 region: CASSLDSTGDYEQYF. The CDR3 bases are TGTGCCAGCAGCCTCGACTCGACAGGGGACTACGAGCAGTACTTC. This rearrangement joins TRBV28 to TRBJ2-7, with 8 bases fitting TRBD1. CDR1 MDHEN and CDR2 SYDVKM come from the germline V gene. This CDR3 has 15 residues. J gave up 3 bases and V 6 bases, and 10 bases lay outside the gene matches.

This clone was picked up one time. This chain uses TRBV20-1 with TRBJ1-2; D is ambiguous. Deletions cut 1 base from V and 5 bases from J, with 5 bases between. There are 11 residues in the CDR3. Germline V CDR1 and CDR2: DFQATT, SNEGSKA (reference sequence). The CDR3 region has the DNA TGCAGTGCTAGAGTAATATATGGCTACACCTTC. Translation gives CSARVIYGYTF.

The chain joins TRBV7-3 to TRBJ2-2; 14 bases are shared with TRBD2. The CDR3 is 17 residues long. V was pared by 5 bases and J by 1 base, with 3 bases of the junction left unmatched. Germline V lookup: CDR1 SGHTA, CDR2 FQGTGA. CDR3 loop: CASSPGTSGRNTGELFF. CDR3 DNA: TGTGCCAGCAGCCCTGGGACTAGCGGGAGGAACACCGGGGAGCTGTTTTTT.

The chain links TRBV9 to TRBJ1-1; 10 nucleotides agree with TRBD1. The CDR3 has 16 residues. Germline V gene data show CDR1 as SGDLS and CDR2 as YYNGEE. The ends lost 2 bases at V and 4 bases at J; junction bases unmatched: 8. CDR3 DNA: TGTGCCAGCAGCGTGGGACAGGGGAGACTCGGCACTGAAGCTTTCTTT. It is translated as CASSVGQGRLGTEAFF.

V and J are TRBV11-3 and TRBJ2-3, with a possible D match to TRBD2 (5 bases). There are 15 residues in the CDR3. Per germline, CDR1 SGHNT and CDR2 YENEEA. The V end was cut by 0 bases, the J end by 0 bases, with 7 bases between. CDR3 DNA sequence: TGTGCCAGCAGCTTAGAGGGCGGGAGCACAGATACGCAGTATTTT. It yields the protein CASSLEGGSTDTQYF.

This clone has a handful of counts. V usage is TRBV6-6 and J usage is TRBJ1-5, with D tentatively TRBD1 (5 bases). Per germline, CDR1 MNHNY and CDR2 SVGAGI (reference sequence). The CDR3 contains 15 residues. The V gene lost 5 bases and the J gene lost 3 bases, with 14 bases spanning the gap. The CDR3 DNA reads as TGTGCCAGCAGTGATCATGGGGCAACCAATCAGCCCCAGCATTTT. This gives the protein CASSDHGATNQPQHF.

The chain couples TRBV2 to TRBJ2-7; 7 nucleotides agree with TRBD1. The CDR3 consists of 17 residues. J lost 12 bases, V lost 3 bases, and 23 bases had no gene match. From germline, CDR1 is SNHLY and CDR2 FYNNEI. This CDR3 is CASSERLSGTAEPTPYF. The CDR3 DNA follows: TGTGCCAGCAGTGAGAGACTATCCGGGACAGCCGAACCTACACCGTACTTC. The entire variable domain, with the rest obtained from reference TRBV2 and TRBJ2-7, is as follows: EPEVTQTPSHQVTQMGQEVILRCVPISNHLYFYWYRQILGQKVEFLVSFYNNEISEKSEIFDDQFSVERPDGSNFTLKIRSTKLEDSAMYFCASSERLSGTAEPTPYFGPGTRLTVT.